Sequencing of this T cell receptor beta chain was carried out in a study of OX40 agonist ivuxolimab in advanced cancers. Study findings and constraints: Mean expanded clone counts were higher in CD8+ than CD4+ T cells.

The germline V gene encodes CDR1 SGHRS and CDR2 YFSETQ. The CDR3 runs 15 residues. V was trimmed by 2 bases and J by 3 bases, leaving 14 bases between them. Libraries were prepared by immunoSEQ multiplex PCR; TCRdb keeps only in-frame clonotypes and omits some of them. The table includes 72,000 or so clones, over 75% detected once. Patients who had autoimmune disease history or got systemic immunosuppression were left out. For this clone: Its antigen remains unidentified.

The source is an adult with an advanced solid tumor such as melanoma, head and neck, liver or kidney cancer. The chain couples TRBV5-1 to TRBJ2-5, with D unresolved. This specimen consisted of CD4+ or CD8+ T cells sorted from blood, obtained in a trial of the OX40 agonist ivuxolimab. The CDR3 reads CASSLMGLREETQYF. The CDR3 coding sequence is TGCGCCAGCAGCTTAATGGGCCTGAGAGAAGAGACCCAGTACTTC.